Shown below are 6 T cell receptor beta chains from a single sample sequenced in a study of T cells after posttransplantation cyclophosphamide. The table came from immunoSEQ multiplex PCR; TCRdb's copy has only in-frame clones and leaves some out. Of roughly 9,200 clones in the sample, 89% were seen once. Specimen: memory CD4+ T cells sorted from PBMCs. The receptors derive from a woman aged 55 to 70 in good health, CMV-negative, and a related stem cell transplant donor.

V gene TRBV28 combines with J gene TRBJ1-2; tentatively, D is TRBD1 (6 bases). CDR3 length: 16 amino acids. V lost 3 bases and J lost 6, with 20 bases in between. Germline CDR1 and CDR2: MDHEN and SYDVKM. CDR3: CASSFGGTGRGNGYTF. CDR3 nucleotide sequence: TGTGCCAGCAGTTTCGGGGGCACAGGGAGGGGTAATGGCTACACCTTC.

This chain links TRBV30 with TRBJ1-4; TRBD1 matches at 7 bases. The germline CDR1 and CDR2 sequences are GTSNPN and SVGIG (reference sequence). V lost 3 bases and J lost 7; bases outside the gene matches: 14. CDR3 size: 16 residues. CDR3 amino acids: CAWSLGTAGGGEKLFF. The CDR3 nucleotides are TGTGCCTGGAGCCTCGGGACAGCCGGTGGGGGTGAAAAACTGTTTTTT.

The V gene is TRBV5-1, the J gene TRBJ2-7; TRBD2 aligns across 10 bases. V was clipped by 2 bases and J by 5 bases; unmatched bases: 16. The germline CDR1 and CDR2 sequences are SGHRS and YFSETQ. This CDR3 contains 18 residues. The CDR3 spells CASSFGLSASGRSHEQYF. The DNA of the CDR3 is TGCGCCAGCAGCTTCGGACTTTCGGCTAGCGGGAGATCCCACGAGCAGTACTTC. Supplemented by reference TRBV5-1 and TRBJ2-7, the full variable domain reads KAGVTQTPRYLIKTRGQQVTLSCSPISGHRSVSWYQQTPGQGLQFLFEYFSETQRNKGNFPGRFSGRQFSNSRSEMNVSTLELGDSALYLCASSFGLSASGRSHEQYFGPGTRLTVT.

The rearrangement joins TRBV5-6 to TRBJ1-3; D is perhaps TRBD1 (6 bases). V was clipped by 4 bases and J by 1 base, with 18 bases between them. Germline CDR1 reads SGHDT; CDR2 reads YYEEEE. The CDR3 runs to 17 residues. The CDR3 region has the DNA TGTGCCAGCAGCCTTCGGACAGTCCAGGGGTCTGGAAACACCATATATTTT. This sequence encodes CASSLRTVQGSGNTIYF.

The rearrangement uses TRBV6-5 and TRBJ2-1; D is undetermined. Germline values: CDR1 MNHEY, CDR2 SVGAGI. V dropped 3 bases and J dropped 0 bases, with 9 bases sitting between them. The CDR3 runs to 15 residues. CDR3 DNA sequence: TGTGCCAGCAGTTATTCCTCTAACTCCTACAATGAGCAGTTCTTC. Encoded protein: CASSYSSNSYNEQFF.

The rearrangement links TRBV4-2 to TRBJ2-7, with 7 bases fitting TRBD1. CDR1 and CDR2 from the germline V gene are LGHNA and YNFKEQ. V was pared by 4 bases and J by 5 bases, with 5 bases of the junction left unmatched. CDR3 length equals 13 residues. CDR3 nucleotide sequence: TGTGCCAGCAGCCGAGACAGGGTTGACGAGCAGTACTTC. This translates into CASSRDRVDEQYF.